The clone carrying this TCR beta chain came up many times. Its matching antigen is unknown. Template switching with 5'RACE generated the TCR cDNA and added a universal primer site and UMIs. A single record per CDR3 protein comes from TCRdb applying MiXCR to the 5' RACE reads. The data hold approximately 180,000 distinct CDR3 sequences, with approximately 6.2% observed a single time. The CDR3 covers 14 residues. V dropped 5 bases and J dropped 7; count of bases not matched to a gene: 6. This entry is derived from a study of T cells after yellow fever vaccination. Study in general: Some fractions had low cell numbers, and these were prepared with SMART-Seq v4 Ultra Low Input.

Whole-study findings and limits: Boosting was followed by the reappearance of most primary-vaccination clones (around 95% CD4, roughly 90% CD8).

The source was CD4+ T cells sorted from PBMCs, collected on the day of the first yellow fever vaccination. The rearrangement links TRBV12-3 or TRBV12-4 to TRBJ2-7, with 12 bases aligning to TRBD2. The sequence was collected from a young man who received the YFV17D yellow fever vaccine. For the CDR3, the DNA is TGTGCCAGCAGTCTCCGGACTAGCGGGGCTGAGCAGTACTTC. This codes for CASSLRTSGAEQYF.